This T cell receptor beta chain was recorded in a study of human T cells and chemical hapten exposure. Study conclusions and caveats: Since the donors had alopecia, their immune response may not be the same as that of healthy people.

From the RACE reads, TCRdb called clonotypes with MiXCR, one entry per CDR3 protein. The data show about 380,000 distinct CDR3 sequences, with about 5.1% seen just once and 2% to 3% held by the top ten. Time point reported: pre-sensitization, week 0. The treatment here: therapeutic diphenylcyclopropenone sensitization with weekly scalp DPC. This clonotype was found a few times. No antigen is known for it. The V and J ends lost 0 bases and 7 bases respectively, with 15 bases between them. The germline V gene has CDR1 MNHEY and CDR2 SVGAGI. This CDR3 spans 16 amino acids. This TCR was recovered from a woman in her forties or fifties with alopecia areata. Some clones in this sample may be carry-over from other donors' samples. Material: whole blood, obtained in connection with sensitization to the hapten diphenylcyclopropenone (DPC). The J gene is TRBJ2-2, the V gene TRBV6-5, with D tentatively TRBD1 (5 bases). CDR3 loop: CASSYSHKGRGGELFF. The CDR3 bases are TGTGCCAGCAGTTACTCTCACAAGGGGCGAGGCGGGGAGCTGTTTTTT.